This T cell receptor beta chain comes out of a study of cytomegalovirus exposure and HLA in healthy donors. PCR involved 60 Vbeta and 13 Jbeta primers. In the original processing: As a later analysis found, there were approximately 80 million unique TCR beta chains, of which roughly 11 million were shared. TCRdb's copy holds only in-frame clones and misses some; the assay was immunoSEQ multiplex PCR. Clone size and the V and J calls come from that table; the DNA yielded D and trimming. The sample includes about 150,000 clones, around three quarters seen only once; the top ten take under 2%. With regard to this clone: Its cognate antigen is unknown.

Whole-study results and caveats: In vitro experiments confirmed that a few CMV-associated chains were specific for CMV antigens. One later analysis reportedly identified an Asian-associated ancestry cluster that showed fewer N-insertions than the approximately 700-donor mean.

This receptor was identified in a man aged 35 to 55 in good health and CMV-seronegative. The specimen sequenced was PBMCs.

The CDR3 region has the DNA TGTGCCAGCAGCTTAAGCCGAGAGACCCAGTACTTC. Its translation: CASSLSRETQYF. The chain combines TRBV11-1 with TRBJ2-5; D call uncertain. The germline CDR1 and CDR2 sequences are SGHAT and FQDESV (reference sequence). The CDR3 is made up of 12 amino acids. The V and J ends lost 2 bases and 4 bases respectively, with 5 bases between them.